Presented here are 15 T cell receptor beta chains from one specimen sequenced in a study of T cell repertoires in cytomegalovirus infection. TCRdb itself ran the reads through MiXCR, one entry per CDR3 protein. Of 100,000 to 150,000 distinct CDR3 sequences listed, around 32% are singletons. Which antigens these TCRs recognize remains unknown. Specimen: CD8+ T cells from cultured PBMCs, collected from culture after CMV antigen stimulation. The receptors originated from a human donor in good health (CMV status not recorded). Some clones in this sample may be carry-over from other donors' samples.

This rearrangement joins TRBV6-1 to TRBJ1-3, with TRBD1 matching 7 bases. With V trimmed by 8 bases and J by 1 base, 8 bases remained unmatched. Germline CDR1 MNHNS, CDR2 SASEGT. The CDR3 totals 15 residues. CDR3 nucleotide sequence: TGTGCCAGCGATCCACAGGGGAGTTCTGGAAACACCATATATTTT. Translating it yields CASDPQGSSGNTIYF.

The genes are TRBV7-9 and TRBJ2-7; 7 bases are shared with TRBD1. Germline assignment: CDR1 SEHNR and CDR2 FQNEAQ (reference sequence). The length of the CDR3 is 15 residues. V was clipped by 0 bases and J by 5 bases; unmatched bases: 7. The DNA of the CDR3 is TGTGCCAGCAGCTTAGCGTGGGACAGCCGCGACGAGCAGTACTTC. Its translation: CASSLAWDSRDEQYF.

The chain employs TRBV19 and TRBJ1-1, with D tentatively TRBD1 (6 bases). The germline gives CDR1 LNHDA, CDR2 SQIVND (reference sequence). V lost 8 bases to trimming and J lost 3 bases, with 19 bases between them. CDR3 length: 15 amino acids. The CDR3 here is CASGGPGDLDTEAFF. The CDR3 region has the DNA TGTGCCAGTGGTGGGCCAGGGGATTTGGACACTGAAGCTTTCTTT.

The chain couples TRBV18 to TRBJ2-3; 8 bases match TRBD1. Germline lookup yields CDR1 KGHSH and CDR2 LQKENI. The CDR3 has 15 residues. V trimming: 2 bases; J trimming: 2 bases; junction bases outside the gene matches: 3. DNA for the CDR3: TGTGCCAGCTCACCATGGACAGGGCACACAGATACGCAGTATTTT. This codes for CASSPWTGHTDTQYF.

The table lists this clonotype with a few counts. One junction end does not reproduce the germline sequence, and a read error may be involved. The chain carries TRBV7-6 and TRBJ2-5; the match to TRBD2 covers 9 bases. The CDR3 has 14 residues. In germline, CDR1 is SGHVS, CDR2 FNYEAQ. CDR3 DNA: TGTGCCAGCAGCCTAGCGGGGTTAGGGGAGACCCAGTACTTC. Its translation: CASSLAGLGETQYF.

This clonotype has a handful of counts. The chain couples TRBV24-1 to TRBJ2-2, with 7 bases aligning to TRBD2. The CDR3 length is 16 residues. CDR1 and CDR2 from the germline V gene are KGHDR and SFDVKD. The J segment lost 1 base and the V segment lost 1 base, leaving 2 bases of the junction unmatched. CDR3 loop: CATSDFKRENTGELFF. The DNA of the CDR3 is TGTGCCACCAGTGATTTTAAGCGGGAGAACACCGGGGAGCTGTTTTTT.

This clonotype has at least ten counts. The chain uses TRBV6-1 and TRBJ2-7, with TRBD1 as a possible D gene (5 bases). CDR1 and CDR2 (germline): MNHNS, SASEGT. The V end lost 5 bases, the J end lost 3 bases, and 8 bases lay between the germline ends. This CDR3 has 12 amino acids. The CDR3: CASSYDSYEQYF. The CDR3 nucleotides read TGTGCCAGCAGTTACGACAGCTACGAGCAGTACTTC.

This clonotype was recorded a few times. The V and J genes are TRBV11-1 and TRBJ2-7; D uncertain. Germline lookup yields CDR1 SGHAT and CDR2 FQDESV (reference sequence). V dropped 3 bases and J dropped 1 base, with 10 bases sitting between them. There are 14 residues in the CDR3. CDR3 region: CASSFTGRSYEQYF. CDR3 DNA sequence: TGTGCCAGCAGCTTCACTGGGCGGTCCTACGAGCAGTACTTC.

V is TRBV6-2 or TRBV6-3 and J is TRBJ2-7; D unclear. The V end lost 6 bases, the J end lost 6 bases, and 21 bases lay between the germline ends. Germline V gene lookup returns CDR1 MNHEY and CDR2 SVGEGT. The CDR3 loop spans 15 amino acids. The CDR3 DNA is TGTGCCAGCAGCTCAAGAGGACGGTCCGCCAGCGAGCAGTACTTC. Its translation: CASSSRGRSASEQYF.

On this clonotype: At one of its ends the junction is not consistent with the germline gene, which may arise from a read error. The genes are TRBV7-7 and TRBJ2-5; D gene uncertain. From germline, CDR1 is SSHAT and CDR2 FNYEAQ (reference sequence). The CDR3 length is 13 residues. CDR3 DNA: TGTGCTAGCAGCTTTGAGGTCTGGGAGACCCAGTACTTC. This translates into CASSFEVWETQYF.

This clonotype has more than one count but fewer than ten. The chain links TRBV19 to TRBJ2-1, with TRBD2 matching 9 bases. The J segment lost 5 bases and the V segment lost 5 bases, leaving 7 bases of the junction unmatched. CDR1 is LNHDA and CDR2 is SQIVND in the germline V gene (reference sequence). The CDR3 has 15 residues. The CDR3 nucleotides are TGTGCCAGTAGTCAGCTAGCGGGGAGTCACAATGAGCAGTTCTTC. This translates into CASSQLAGSHNEQFF.

CDR3 protein: CASRGQGAYEQYF. Written as DNA, the CDR3 is TGTGCCAGCAGGGGACAGGGGGCCTACGAGCAGTACTTC. This sequence joins TRBV5-5 and TRBJ2-7; 11 positions match TRBD1. V lost 5 bases, J lost 2 bases, and 0 bases stayed unmatched. Germline V gene lookup returns CDR1 SGHKS and CDR2 YYEKEE (reference sequence). This CDR3 is 13 amino acids long.

V is TRBV20-1 and J is TRBJ1-1; perhaps TRBD1 as D (5 bases). Germline loops: CDR1 DFQATT, CDR2 SNEGSKA (reference sequence). The CDR3 totals 13 residues. The ends were cut back, 7 bases at V and 0 bases at J, with 12 bases in the middle. The CDR3 protein is CSVQGGMNTEAFF. In DNA form, the CDR3 reads TGCAGTGTGCAGGGTGGGATGAACACTGAAGCTTTCTTT.

This clonotype was found a few times. This chain joins TRBV27 and TRBJ2-7, with D possibly being TRBD1 or TRBD2 (5 bases each). V lost 5 bases and J 7 bases, leaving 18 bases between the germline ends. Per the germline V gene, CDR1 is MNHEY and CDR2 is SMNVEV (reference sequence). The CDR3 sequence is 14 residues long. For the CDR3, the DNA is TGTGCCAGCAGTACTGGACAACAATCGGGGGAGCAGTACTTC. This encodes CASSTGQQSGEQYF.

The chain couples TRBV28 to TRBJ2-3; D perhaps matches TRBD1 (9 bases). The V gene's germline CDR1 is MDHEN and CDR2 SYDVKM. The ends were cut back, 6 bases at V and 6 bases at J, with 19 bases in the middle. The length of the CDR3 is 15 residues. The CDR3 loop is CASSLGQGTRDTQYF. The DNA of the CDR3 is TGTGCCAGCAGCCTCGGACAGGGGACTAGGGATACGCAGTATTTT.